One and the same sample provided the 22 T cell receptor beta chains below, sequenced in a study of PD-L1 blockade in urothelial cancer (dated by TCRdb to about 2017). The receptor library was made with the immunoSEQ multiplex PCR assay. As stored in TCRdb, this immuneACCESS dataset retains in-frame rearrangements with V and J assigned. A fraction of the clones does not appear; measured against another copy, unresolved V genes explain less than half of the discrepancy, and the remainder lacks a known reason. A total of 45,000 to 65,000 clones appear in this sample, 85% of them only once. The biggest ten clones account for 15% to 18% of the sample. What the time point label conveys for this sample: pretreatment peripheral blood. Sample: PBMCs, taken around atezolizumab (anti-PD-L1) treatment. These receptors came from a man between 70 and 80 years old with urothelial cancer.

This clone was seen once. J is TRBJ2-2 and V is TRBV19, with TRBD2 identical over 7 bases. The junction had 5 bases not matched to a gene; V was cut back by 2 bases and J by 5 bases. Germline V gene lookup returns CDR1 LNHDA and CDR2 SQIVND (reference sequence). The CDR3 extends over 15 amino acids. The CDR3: CASSIIGEGTGELFF. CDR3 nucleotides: TGTGCCAGTAGTATAATCGGGGAGGGAACCGGGGAGCTGTTTTTT.

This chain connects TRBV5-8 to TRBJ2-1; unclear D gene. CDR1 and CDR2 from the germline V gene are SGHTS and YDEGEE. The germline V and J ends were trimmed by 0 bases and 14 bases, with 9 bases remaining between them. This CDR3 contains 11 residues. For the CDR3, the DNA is TGTGCCAGCAGCTTGGTTGGGCCGGAGTTCTTC. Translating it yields CASSLVGPEFF.

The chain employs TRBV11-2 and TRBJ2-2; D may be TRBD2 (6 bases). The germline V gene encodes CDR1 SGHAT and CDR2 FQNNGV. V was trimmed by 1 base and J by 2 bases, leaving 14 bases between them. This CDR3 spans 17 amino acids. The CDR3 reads CASSLGSGTVNTGELFF. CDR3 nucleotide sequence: TGTGCCAGCAGCTTAGGATCCGGGACTGTCAACACCGGGGAGCTGTTTTTT.

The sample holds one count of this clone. The CDR3 DNA reads TGTGCCAGTAGTATAAACGGACAGGAGTTCTCCTACGAGCAGTACTTC. It yields the protein CASSINGQEFSYEQYF. This chain uses TRBV19 with TRBJ2-7, with 7 bases fitting TRBD1. This CDR3 region has 16 residues. CDR1 is LNHDA, CDR2 SQIVND, per germline (reference sequence). V dropped 2 bases and J dropped 0; count of bases not matched to a gene: 7.

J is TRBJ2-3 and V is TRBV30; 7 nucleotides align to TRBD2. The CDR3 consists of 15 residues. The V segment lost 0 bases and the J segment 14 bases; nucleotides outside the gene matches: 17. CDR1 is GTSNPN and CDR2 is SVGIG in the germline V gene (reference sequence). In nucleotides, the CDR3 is TGTGCCTGGAGTGTCAGCGGGACCGAGCACAGATACGCGTATTTT. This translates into CAWSVSGTEHRYAYF.

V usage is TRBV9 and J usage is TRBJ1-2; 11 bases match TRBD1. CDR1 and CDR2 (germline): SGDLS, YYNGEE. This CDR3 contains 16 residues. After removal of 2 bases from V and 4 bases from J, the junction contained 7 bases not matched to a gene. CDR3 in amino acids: CASSVGQGELVYGYTF. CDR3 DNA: TGTGCCAGCAGCGTGGGACAGGGGGAATTGGTCTATGGCTACACCTTC.

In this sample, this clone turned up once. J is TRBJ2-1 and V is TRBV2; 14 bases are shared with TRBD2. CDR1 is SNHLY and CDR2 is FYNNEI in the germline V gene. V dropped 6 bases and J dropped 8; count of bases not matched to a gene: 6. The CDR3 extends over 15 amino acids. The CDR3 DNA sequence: TGTGCCAGCAGATTTGGGACTAGCGGGAGCCATGAGCAGTTCTTC. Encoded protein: CASRFGTSGSHEQFF.

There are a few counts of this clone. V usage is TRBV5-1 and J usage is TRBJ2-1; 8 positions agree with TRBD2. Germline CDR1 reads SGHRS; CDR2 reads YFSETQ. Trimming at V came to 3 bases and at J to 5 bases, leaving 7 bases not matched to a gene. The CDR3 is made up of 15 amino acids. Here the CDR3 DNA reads TGCGCCAGCAGCTCACTGGCGGGAGGCGACAATGAGCAGTTCTTC. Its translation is CASSSLAGGDNEQFF.

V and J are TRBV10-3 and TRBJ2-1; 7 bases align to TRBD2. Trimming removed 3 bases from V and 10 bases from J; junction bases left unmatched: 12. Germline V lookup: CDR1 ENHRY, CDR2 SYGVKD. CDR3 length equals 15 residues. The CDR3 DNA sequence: TGTGCCATCAGTGACGGGCGGGGGACGCAATTGGAGCAGTTCTTC. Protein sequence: CAISDGRGTQLEQFF.

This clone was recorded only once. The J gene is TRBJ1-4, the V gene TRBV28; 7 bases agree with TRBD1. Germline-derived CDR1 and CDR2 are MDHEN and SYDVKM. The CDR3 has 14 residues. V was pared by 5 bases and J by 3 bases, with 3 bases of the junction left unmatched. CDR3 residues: CASSPTGPNEKLFF. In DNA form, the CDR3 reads TGTGCCAGCAGTCCGACAGGGCCTAATGAAAAACTGTTTTTT.

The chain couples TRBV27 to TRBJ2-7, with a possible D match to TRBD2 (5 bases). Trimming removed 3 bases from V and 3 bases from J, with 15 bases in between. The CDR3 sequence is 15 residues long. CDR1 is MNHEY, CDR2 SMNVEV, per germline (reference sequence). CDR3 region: CASSFRRVDGYEQYF. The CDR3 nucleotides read TGTGCCAGCAGTTTCCGGCGGGTGGACGGCTACGAGCAGTACTTC.

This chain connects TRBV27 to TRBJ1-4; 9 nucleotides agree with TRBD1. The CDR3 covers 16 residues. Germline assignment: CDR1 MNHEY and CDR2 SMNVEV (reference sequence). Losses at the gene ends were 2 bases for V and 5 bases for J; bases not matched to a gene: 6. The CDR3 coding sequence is TGTGCCAGCAGTTTAAGGGGGACAGGGCCGAATGAAAAACTGTTTTTT. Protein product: CASSLRGTGPNEKLFF.

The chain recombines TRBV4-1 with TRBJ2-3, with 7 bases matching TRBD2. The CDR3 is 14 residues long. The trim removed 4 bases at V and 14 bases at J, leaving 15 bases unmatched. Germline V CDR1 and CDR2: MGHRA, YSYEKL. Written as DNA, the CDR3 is TGCGCCAGCAGCCGGACGCGGGAGTACAGATACGCGTATTTT. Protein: CASSRTREYRYAYF.

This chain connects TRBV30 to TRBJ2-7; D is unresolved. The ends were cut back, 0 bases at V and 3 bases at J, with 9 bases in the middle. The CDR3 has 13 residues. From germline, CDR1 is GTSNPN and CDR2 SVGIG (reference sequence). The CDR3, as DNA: TGTGCCTGGAGTGTAGACATGGGCTACGAGCAGTACTTC. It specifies CAWSVDMGYEQYF.

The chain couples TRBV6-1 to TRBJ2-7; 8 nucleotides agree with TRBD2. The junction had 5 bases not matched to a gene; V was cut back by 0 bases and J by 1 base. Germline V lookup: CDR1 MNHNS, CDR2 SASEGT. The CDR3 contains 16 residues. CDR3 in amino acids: CASSEAPAGVSYEQYF. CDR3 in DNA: TGTGCCAGCAGTGAAGCGCCAGCGGGAGTATCCTACGAGCAGTACTTC.

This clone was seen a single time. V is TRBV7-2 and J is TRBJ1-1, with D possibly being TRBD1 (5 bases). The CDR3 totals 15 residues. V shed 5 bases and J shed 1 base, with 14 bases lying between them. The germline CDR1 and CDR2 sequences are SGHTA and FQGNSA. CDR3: CASSREAGRNTEAFF. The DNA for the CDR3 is TGTGCCAGCAGCCGAGAGGCAGGGCGGAACACTGAAGCTTTCTTT.

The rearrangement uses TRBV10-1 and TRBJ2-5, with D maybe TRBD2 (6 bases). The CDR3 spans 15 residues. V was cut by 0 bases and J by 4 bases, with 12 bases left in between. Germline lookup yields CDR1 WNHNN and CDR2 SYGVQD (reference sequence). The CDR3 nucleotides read TGCGCCAGCAGTGAGTCCCTAGCGTCGGGAGAGACCCAGTACTTC. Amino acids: CASSESLASGETQYF.

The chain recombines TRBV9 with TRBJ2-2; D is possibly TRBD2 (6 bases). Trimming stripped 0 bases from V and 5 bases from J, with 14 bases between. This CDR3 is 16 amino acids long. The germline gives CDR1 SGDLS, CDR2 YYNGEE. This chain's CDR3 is CASSVEGSGGTGELFF. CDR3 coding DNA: TGTGCCAGCAGCGTAGAGGGTAGCGGAGGGACCGGGGAGCTGTTTTTT.

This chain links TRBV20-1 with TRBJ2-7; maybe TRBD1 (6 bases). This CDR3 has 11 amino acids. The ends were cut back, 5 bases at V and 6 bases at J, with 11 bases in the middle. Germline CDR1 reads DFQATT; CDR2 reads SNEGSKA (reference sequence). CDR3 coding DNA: TGCAGTGCTTGGGGGCTGGGCGAGCAGTACTTC. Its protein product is CSAWGLGEQYF.

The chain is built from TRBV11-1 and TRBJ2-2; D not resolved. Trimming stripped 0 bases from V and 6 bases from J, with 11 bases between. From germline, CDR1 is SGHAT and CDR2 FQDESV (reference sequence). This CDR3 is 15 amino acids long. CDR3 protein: CASSLALWPSGELFF. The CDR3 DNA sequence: TGTGCCAGCAGCTTAGCGCTGTGGCCGTCCGGGGAGCTGTTTTTT.

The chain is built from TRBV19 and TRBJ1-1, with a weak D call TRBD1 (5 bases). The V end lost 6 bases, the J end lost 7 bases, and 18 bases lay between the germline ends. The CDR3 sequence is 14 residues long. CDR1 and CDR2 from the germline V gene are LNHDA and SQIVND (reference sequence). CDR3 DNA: TGTGCCAGTAGGACCCAGGGAGGGATTGATGAAGCTTTCTTT. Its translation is CASRTQGGIDEAFF.

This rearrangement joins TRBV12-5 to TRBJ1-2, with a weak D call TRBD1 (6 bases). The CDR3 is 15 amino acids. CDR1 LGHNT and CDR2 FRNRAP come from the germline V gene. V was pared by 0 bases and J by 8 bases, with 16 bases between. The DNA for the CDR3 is TGTGCTAGTGGTTTGGTAGTGGGGACAACAGCCGGCTACACCTTC. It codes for CASGLVVGTTAGYTF. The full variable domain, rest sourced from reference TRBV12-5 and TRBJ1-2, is DARVTQTPRHKVTEMGQEVTMRCQPILGHNTVFWYRQTMMQGLELLAYFRNRAPLDDSGMPKDRFSAEMPDATLATLKIQPSEPRDSAVYFCASGLVVGTTAGYTFGSGTRLTVV.